This T cell receptor (beta chain) was sequenced during a study of blood T cell repertoires in COVID-19. Sequencing used immunoSEQ multiplex PCR; TCRdb keeps in-frame clones, though not all of them. The data show around 77,000 clones, 82% seen once. The CDR3 consists of 11 residues. Germline CDR1 reads MDHEN; CDR2 reads SYDVKM. Between the trimmed V and J ends, which lost 10 bases and 3 bases, there was a span of 10 bases. This receptor was obtained from a human donor in a cohort sampled during active COVID-19. The genes are TRBV28 and TRBJ2-7, with D uncertain. The sequenced material came from peripheral blood. The CDR3 here is CATQINYEQYF. In DNA form, the CDR3 reads TGTGCCACCCAAATCAACTACGAGCAGTACTTC.